The 20 T cell receptor beta chains given below trace back to one sample, sequenced in a study of vaccination effects on CD4 cells after COVID-19. These TCRs are of unknown antigen specificity. Before sequencing took place, the ViraFEST assay used viral peptide pools to expand antigen-specific CD4+ T cells. A roughly 10-day culture period preceded the isolation of CD4+ T cells. Subjects were given two BNT162b2 or mRNA-1273 vaccine doses. This table comes from immunoSEQ multiplex PCR, and its TCRdb copy is limited to in-frame clones, with some not included. The profile shows approximately 61,000 clones, around 78% of them singletons. Source: CD4+ T cells from PBMCs cultured with HCoV-229E spike peptides, taken after COVID-19 vaccination. These receptors were taken from a human donor who received a COVID-19 vaccine.

The chain is built from TRBV5-5 and TRBJ2-5; no firm D call. V was cut by 0 bases and J by 4 bases, with 10 bases left in between. Germline values: CDR1 SGHKS, CDR2 YYEKEE (reference sequence). The CDR3 extends over 14 amino acids. CDR3 DNA sequence: TGTGCCAGCAGCTTGGAACTCCAGAGAGAGACCCAGTACTTC. The encoded protein is CASSLELQRETQYF.

The chain has TRBV19 and TRBJ1-4; D remains unclear. V shed 5 bases and J shed 8 bases, with 9 bases lying between them. Germline assignment: CDR1 LNHDA and CDR2 SQIVND (reference sequence). The CDR3 runs 12 residues. This CDR3 reads CASSPGGEKLFF. In DNA, the CDR3 is TGTGCCAGTAGTCCGGGTGGGGAAAAACTGTTTTTT. Full variable domain (remainder filled in from reference TRBV19 and TRBJ1-4): DGGITQSPKYLFRKEGQNVTLSCEQNLNHDAMYWYRQDPGQGLRLIYYSQIVNDFQKGDIAEGYSVSREKKESFPLTVTSAQKNPTAFYLCASSPGGEKLFFGSGTQLSVL.

The CDR3 spells CASSLVRNTEAFF. In nucleotides, the CDR3 is TGTGCCAGCAGCTTAGTCCGCAACACTGAAGCTTTCTTT. The chain employs TRBV7-9 and TRBJ1-1; D remains ambiguous. The CDR3 sequence is 13 residues long. V was clipped by 1 base and J by 2 bases, with 5 bases between them. The V gene's germline CDR1 is SEHNR and CDR2 FQNEAQ (reference sequence).

This rearrangement joins TRBV18 to TRBJ2-7; D unclear. Germline CDR1 KGHSH, CDR2 LQKENI. The CDR3 covers 13 residues. V was shortened by 4 bases and J by 5 bases, with 12 bases between the two germline ends. The CDR3 nucleotides read TGTGCCAGCTCACGGTCCCAAAGTAACGAGCAGTACGTC. Translated: CASSRSQSNEQYV.

This clone showed up just once. The gene calls are TRBV6-5 and TRBJ1-2; possible D gene TRBD1, 6 bases. This CDR3 is built from 12 residues. Trimming left V 5 bases short and J 8 bases short, with 12 bases between. Germline V gene sequence: CDR1 MNHEY, CDR2 SVGAGI. The CDR3 here is CASSTGRGGYTF. As DNA, the CDR3 is TGTGCCAGCAGTACAGGGAGGGGAGGCTACACCTTC.

The J gene is TRBJ2-1, the V gene TRBV9; 7 bases are shared with TRBD1. The ends lost 4 bases at V and 12 bases at J; junction bases unmatched: 10. This CDR3 is 13 amino acids long. Looked up from germline, CDR1 is SGDLS and CDR2 is YYNGEE. The CDR3 bases are TGTGCCAGCAGCACCCCCGGACAGGTCAGGCAGTTCTTC. It codes for CASSTPGQVRQFF.

The gene calls are TRBV7-9 and TRBJ2-5; 12 nucleotides agree with TRBD2. J gave up 2 bases and V 5 bases, and 9 bases lay outside the gene matches. This CDR3 comprises 17 residues. Germline V CDR1 and CDR2: SEHNR, FQNEAQ (reference sequence). The CDR3 sequence is CASSARLAGALQETQYF. The CDR3 nucleotides are TGTGCCAGCAGCGCCCGACTAGCGGGGGCCCTACAAGAGACCCAGTACTTC.

The rearrangement uses TRBV28 and TRBJ1-2, with 7 bases lining up with TRBD1. Germline values: CDR1 MDHEN, CDR2 SYDVKM. The CDR3 sequence is 15 residues long. V lost 1 base and J lost 8; bases outside the gene matches: 10. CDR3: CASSLFQEGAEGYTF. DNA of the CDR3: TGTGCCAGCAGTTTATTTCAGGAGGGGGCAGAGGGCTACACCTTC.

The chain uses TRBV28 and TRBJ1-2; 8 positions agree with TRBD1. Germline assignment: CDR1 MDHEN and CDR2 SYDVKM. The CDR3 has 14 residues. With 5 bases clipped from V and 4 bases from J, the junction kept 6 bases outside the gene matches. This chain's CDR3 is CASSPDRDGYGYTF. CDR3 nucleotide sequence: TGTGCCAGCAGTCCGGACAGGGACGGCTATGGCTACACCTTC.

This rearrangement joins TRBV6-5 to TRBJ2-5; 7 positions agree with TRBD1. Germline V CDR1 and CDR2: MNHEY, SVGAGI. This CDR3 is 13 amino acids long. The ends lost 5 bases at V and 5 bases at J; junction bases unmatched: 5. CDR3 amino acids: CASSQGVTETQYF. CDR3 DNA sequence: TGTGCCAGCAGTCAGGGGGTAACGGAGACCCAGTACTTC.

The V and J genes are TRBV2 and TRBJ1-5; D is ambiguous. Between the trimmed V and J ends, which lost 6 bases and 1 base, there was a span of 13 bases. CDR1 and CDR2 from the germline V gene are SNHLY and FYNNEI. This CDR3 is 15 amino acids long. In DNA, the CDR3 is TGTGCCAGCAGGCGCCTAAGGGAAAGCAATCAGCCCCAGCATTTT. Its protein product is CASRRLRESNQPQHF.

The J gene is TRBJ2-1, the V gene TRBV7-9, with TRBD2 matching 8 bases. The CDR3 consists of 14 residues. The V segment lost 1 base and the J segment 8 bases; nucleotides outside the gene matches: 4. Germline V gene sequence: CDR1 SEHNR, CDR2 FQNEAQ (reference sequence). The CDR3 protein is CASSLEGGGHEQFF. CDR3 coding DNA: TGTGCCAGCAGCTTAGAGGGCGGGGGGCATGAGCAGTTCTTC.

The chain has TRBV28 and TRBJ2-7; tentative D call: TRBD2 (6 bases). Trimming left V 8 bases short and J 0 bases short, with 11 bases between. Germline CDR1 and CDR2: MDHEN and SYDVKM. This CDR3 comprises 13 residues. The CDR3 loop is CASGGTGSYEQYV. The CDR3 DNA sequence: TGTGCCAGCGGAGGGACGGGCTCCTACGAGCAGTACGTC.

The rearrangement uses TRBV6-4 and TRBJ2-5; D uncertain. The CDR3 extends over 14 amino acids. Between the trimmed V and J ends, which lost 4 bases and 2 bases, there was a span of 11 bases. Germline CDR1 and CDR2: MRHNA and SNTAGT. The DNA for the CDR3 is TGTGCCAGCAGTGTTGTCAGCGCACAAGAGACCCAGTACTTC. This gives the protein CASSVVSAQETQYF.

This clone turned up a few times. J is TRBJ2-1 and V is TRBV5-1, with D perhaps matching TRBD1 or TRBD2 (5 bases each). This CDR3 is 16 amino acids long. Trimming cost V 0 bases and J 0 bases, with 10 bases left between them. In germline, CDR1 is SGHRS, CDR2 YFSETQ. Here the CDR3 reads CASSLVRGPSYNEQFF. The DNA of the CDR3 is TGCGCCAGCAGCTTGGTGAGGGGCCCCTCCTACAATGAGCAGTTCTTC.

The rearrangement joins TRBV2 to TRBJ2-3; D uncertain. Per the germline V gene, CDR1 is SNHLY and CDR2 is FYNNEI. This CDR3 comprises 11 residues. V dropped 6 bases and J dropped 6 bases, with 7 bases sitting between them. CDR3 nucleotide sequence: TGTGCCAGCAGGGACGTTGATACGCAGTATTTT. It yields the protein CASRDVDTQYF.

The rearrangement uses TRBV7-2 and TRBJ1-1; D is ambiguous. Trimming cost V 1 base and J 8 bases, with 14 bases left between them. The CDR3 covers 14 residues. Germline-derived CDR1 and CDR2 are SGHTA and FQGNSA. For the CDR3, the DNA is TGTGCCAGCAGCTTAGTATCCTCCATCTCGGAAGCTTTCTTT. Its translation: CASSLVSSISEAFF.

The chain joins TRBV25-1 to TRBJ2-5; 11 bases are a match to TRBD1. V was pared by 8 bases and J by 5 bases, with 16 bases of the junction left unmatched. The CDR3 is 17 residues long. Germline lookup yields CDR1 MGHDK and CDR2 SYGVNS. The CDR3 DNA follows: TGTGCCAGCGCGACGTGGAGGACAGGGGGCGCGGGGGAGACCCAGTACTTC. Translation gives CASATWRTGGAGETQYF.

The rearrangement links TRBV19 to TRBJ2-4, with TRBD1 matching 7 bases. The CDR3 has 15 residues. CDR1 LNHDA and CDR2 SQIVND come from the germline V gene (reference sequence). J gave up 3 bases and V 5 bases, and 7 bases lay outside the gene matches. The CDR3 DNA sequence: TGTGCCAGTAGTCTCACAGGGGTAGGCAAAAACATTCAGTACTTC. Amino acids: CASSLTGVGKNIQYF. Full variable domain (missing parts from reference TRBV19 and TRBJ2-4): DGGITQSPKYLFRKEGQNVTLSCEQNLNHDAMYWYRQDPGQGLRLIYYSQIVNDFQKGDIAEGYSVSREKKESFPLTVTSAQKNPTAFYLCASSLTGVGKNIQYFGAGTRLSVL.

Comment on this clone: This CDR3 is also generated by other DNA sequences in the sample. The chain combines TRBV6-5 with TRBJ1-5; 10 bases line up with TRBD1. CDR3 length: 15 residues. The germline V gene has CDR1 MNHEY and CDR2 SVGAGI. V lost 6 bases, J lost 2 bases, and 4 bases stayed unmatched. The CDR3 is CASSRDRGGNQPQHF. The CDR3 nucleotides are TGTGCCAGCAGCCGGGACAGGGGTGGCAATCAGCCCCAGCATTTT.